The clone carrying this TCR beta chain was detected once. These data are taken from a study of cytomegalovirus exposure and HLA in healthy donors. TCRdb's copy holds only in-frame clones and misses some; the assay was immunoSEQ multiplex PCR. The data hold a few hundred thousand clones, with over 80% observed a single time. The CDR3 runs to 13 residues. The V gene's germline CDR1 is SGDLS and CDR2 YYNGEE. Trimming stripped 4 bases from V and 0 bases from J, with 7 bases between. Material for sequencing was PBMCs. This sequence was found in a woman aged 25 to 39 in good health and CMV-seropositive. V usage is TRBV9 and J usage is TRBJ1-1; D gene uncertain. The CDR3: CASSPRMNTEAFF. CDR3 bases: TGTGCCAGCAGCCCGCGGATGAACACTGAAGCTTTCTTT.